This paragraph reports one TCR beta chain. Its matching antigen is unknown. The entry originates in a study of identical twins. The authors used template switching to add a universal primer site and gave cDNA unique molecular identifiers. In TCRdb, the 5' RACE reads were re-called with MiXCR into one record per CDR3 protein. The sample lists 1.5 million to 2 million distinct CDR3 sequences; more than 30% were seen once. Germline-derived CDR1 and CDR2 are ENHRY and SYGVKD. The CDR3 covers 14 residues. Trimming took 4 bases from V and 11 from J; bases not matched to a gene: 10. Study results and limitations: Out-of-frame alpha sequences that twins shared showed excess low generation probability. Models underestimated how often monozygotic twins shared out-of-frame TCR alpha. Weaker excess twin sharing was seen among beta out-of-frame sequences.

The TCR originated in a newborn girl in good health. J is TRBJ2-3 and V is TRBV10-3, with TRBD2 matching over 9 bases. The material sequenced was cord blood. The CDR3 sequence: CAISAPREGGLQYF. DNA of the CDR3: TGTGCCATCAGTGCCCCGCGGGAGGGGGGGCTGCAGTATTTT.